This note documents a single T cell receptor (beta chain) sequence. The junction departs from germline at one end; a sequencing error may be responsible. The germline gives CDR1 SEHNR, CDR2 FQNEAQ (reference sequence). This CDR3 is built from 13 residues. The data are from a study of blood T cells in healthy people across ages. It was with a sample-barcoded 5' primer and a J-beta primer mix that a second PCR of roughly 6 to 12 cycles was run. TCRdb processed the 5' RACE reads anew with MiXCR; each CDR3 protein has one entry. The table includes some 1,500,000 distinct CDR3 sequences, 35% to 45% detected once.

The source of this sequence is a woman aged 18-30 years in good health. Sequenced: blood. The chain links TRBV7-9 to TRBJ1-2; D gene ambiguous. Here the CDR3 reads CSSSLEGFYGYTF. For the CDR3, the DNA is TGTTCCAGCAGCTTAGAAGGGTTCTATGGCTACACCTTC. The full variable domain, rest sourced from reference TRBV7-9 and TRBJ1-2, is DTGVSQNPRHKITKRGQNVTFRCDPISEHNRLYWYRQTLGQGPEFLTYFQNEAQLEKSRLLSDRFSAERPKGSFSTLEIQRTEQGDSAMYLCSSSLEGFYGYTFGSGTRLTVV.